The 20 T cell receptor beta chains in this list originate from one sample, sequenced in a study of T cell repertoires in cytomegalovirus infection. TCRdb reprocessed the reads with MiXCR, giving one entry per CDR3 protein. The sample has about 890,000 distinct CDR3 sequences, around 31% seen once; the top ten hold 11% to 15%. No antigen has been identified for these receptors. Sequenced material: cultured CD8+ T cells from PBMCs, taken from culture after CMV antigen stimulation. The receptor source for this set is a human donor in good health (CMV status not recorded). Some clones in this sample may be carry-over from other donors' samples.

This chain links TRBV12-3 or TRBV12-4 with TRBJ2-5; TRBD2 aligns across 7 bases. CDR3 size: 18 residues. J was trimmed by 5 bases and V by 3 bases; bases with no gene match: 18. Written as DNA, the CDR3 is TGTGCCAGCAGTTTTGTGCGGAGTCTAGCGGTGCCAGTGGAGACCCAGTACTTC. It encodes CASSFVRSLAVPVETQYF.

The CDR3 reads CASSYTGSNEQYF. The DNA for the CDR3 is TGTGCCAGCAGTTATACAGGGTCCAACGAGCAGTACTTC. This sequence joins TRBV6-5 and TRBJ2-7; tentative D call: TRBD1 (6 bases). This CDR3 has 13 residues. The germline gives CDR1 MNHEY, CDR2 SVGAGI. V dropped 3 bases and J dropped 5 bases, with 11 bases sitting between them.

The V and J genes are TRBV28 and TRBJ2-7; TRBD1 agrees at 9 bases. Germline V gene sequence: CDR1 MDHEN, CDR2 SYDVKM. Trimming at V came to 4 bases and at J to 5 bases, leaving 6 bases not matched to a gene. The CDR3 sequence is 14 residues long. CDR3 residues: CASSSGQGLHEQYF. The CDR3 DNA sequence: TGTGCCAGCAGTTCCGGACAGGGGCTTCACGAGCAGTACTTC.

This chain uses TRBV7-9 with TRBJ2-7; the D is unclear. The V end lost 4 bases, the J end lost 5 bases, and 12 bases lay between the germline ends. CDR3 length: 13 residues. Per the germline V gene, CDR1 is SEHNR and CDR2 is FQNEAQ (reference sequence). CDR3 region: CASSSSTRNEQYF. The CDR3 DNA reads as TGTGCCAGCAGCTCCTCGACACGCAACGAGCAGTACTTC.

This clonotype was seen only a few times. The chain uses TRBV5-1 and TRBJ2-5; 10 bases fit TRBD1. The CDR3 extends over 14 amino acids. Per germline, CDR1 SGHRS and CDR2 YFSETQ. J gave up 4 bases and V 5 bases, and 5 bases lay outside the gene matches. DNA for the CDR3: TGCGCCAGCAGGAATCGGACAGGGGGAGAGACCCAGTACTTC. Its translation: CASRNRTGGETQYF.

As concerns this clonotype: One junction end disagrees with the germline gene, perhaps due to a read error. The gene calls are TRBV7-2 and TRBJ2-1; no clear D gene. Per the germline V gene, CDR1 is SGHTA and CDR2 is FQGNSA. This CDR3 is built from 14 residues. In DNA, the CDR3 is TGTGCCAACAGCTTAGTTGTGGGGAACAATGAGCAGTTCTTC. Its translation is CANSLVVGNNEQFF.

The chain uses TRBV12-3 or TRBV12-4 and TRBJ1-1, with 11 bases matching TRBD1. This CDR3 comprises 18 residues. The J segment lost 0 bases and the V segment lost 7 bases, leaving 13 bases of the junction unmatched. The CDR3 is CASTLDRGRYTMNTEAFF. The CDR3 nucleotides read TGTGCCAGCACCCTGGACAGGGGGCGTTACACTATGAACACTGAAGCTTTCTTT.

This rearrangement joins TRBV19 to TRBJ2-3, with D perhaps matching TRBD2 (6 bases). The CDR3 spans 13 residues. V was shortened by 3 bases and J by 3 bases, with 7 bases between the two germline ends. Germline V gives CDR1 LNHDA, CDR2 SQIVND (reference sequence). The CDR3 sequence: CASSIGRTDTQYF. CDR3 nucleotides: TGTGCCAGTAGTATTGGGAGGACAGATACGCAGTATTTT.

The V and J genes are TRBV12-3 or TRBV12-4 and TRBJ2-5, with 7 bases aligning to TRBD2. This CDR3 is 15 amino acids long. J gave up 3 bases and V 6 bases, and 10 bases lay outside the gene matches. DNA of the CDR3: TGTGCCAGCAGCTCGATCACTAGCGTCGAAGAGACCCAGTACTTC. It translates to CASSSITSVEETQYF.

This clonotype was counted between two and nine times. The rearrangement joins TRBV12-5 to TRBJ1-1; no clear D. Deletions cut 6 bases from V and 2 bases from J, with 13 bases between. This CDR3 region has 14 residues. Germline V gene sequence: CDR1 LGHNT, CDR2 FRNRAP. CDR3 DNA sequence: TGTGCTAGTGGCGGTGGAGGCATCAACACTGAAGCTTTCTTT. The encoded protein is CASGGGGINTEAFF.

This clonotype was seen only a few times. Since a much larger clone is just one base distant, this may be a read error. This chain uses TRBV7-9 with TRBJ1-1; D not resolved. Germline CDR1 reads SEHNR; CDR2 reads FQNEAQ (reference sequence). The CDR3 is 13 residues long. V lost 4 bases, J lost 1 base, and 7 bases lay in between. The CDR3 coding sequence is TGTGCCAGCAGCTCGGCGAGGAACACTGAAGCTTTCTTT. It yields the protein CASSSARNTEAFF. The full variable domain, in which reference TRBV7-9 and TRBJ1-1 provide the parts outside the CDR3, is DTGVSQNPRHKITKRGQNVTFRCDPISEHNRLYWYRQTLGQGPEFLTYFQNEAQLEKSRLLSDRFSAERPKGSFSTLEIQRTEQGDSAMYLCASSSARNTEAFFGQGTRLTVV.

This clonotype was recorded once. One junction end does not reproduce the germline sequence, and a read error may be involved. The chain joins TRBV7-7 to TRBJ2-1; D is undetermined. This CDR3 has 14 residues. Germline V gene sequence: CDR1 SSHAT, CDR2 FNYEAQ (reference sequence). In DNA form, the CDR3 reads TGTGCTAGCAGCCAACACGGCTCCTACAATGAGCAGTTCTTC. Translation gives CASSQHGSYNEQFF.

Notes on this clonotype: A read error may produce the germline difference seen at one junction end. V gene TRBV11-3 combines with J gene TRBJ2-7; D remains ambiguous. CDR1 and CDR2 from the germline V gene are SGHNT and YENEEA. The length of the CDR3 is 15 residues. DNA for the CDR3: TGTGTCAGCAGCTTAGATTGGCCAGAGCCCTACGAGCAGTACTTC. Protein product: CVSSLDWPEPYEQYF.

This chain's CDR3 is CASSYREMNTEAFF. The CDR3 nucleotides are TGTGCCAGCAGCTACAGAGAAATGAACACTGAAGCTTTCTTT. The chain recombines TRBV7-6 with TRBJ1-1; D is ambiguous. CDR3 length: 14 amino acids. Germline V gives CDR1 SGHVS, CDR2 FNYEAQ. V lost 4 bases and J 0 bases, leaving 9 bases between the germline ends.

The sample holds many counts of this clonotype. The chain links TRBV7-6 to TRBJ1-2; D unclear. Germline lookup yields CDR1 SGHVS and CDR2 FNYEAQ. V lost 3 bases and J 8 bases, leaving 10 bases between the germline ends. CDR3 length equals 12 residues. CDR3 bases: TGTGCCAGCAGCTTGGGAGGAAGGGGCTACACCTTC. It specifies CASSLGGRGYTF.

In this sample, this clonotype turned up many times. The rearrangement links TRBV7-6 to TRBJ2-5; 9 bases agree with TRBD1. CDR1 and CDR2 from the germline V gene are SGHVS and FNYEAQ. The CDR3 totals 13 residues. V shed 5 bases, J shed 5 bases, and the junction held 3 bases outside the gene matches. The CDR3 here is CASSEQGAETQYF. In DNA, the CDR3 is TGTGCCAGCAGCGAACAGGGGGCGGAGACCCAGTACTTC.

The CDR3 spells CASQGEPAYEQYF. As DNA, the CDR3 is TGTGCCAGTCAGGGGGAACCGGCCTACGAGCAGTACTTC. The chain links TRBV5-6 to TRBJ2-7; 7 bases align to TRBD1. This CDR3 contains 13 residues. V lost 8 bases to trimming and J lost 2 bases; unmatched junction nucleotides: 7. Germline loops: CDR1 SGHDT, CDR2 YYEEEE.

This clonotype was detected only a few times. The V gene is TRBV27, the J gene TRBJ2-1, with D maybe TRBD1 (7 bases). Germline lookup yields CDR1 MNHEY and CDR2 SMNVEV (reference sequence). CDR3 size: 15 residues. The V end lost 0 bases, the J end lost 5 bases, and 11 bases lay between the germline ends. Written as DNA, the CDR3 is TGTGCCAGCAGTTTATCGGCAGGGGGGAACAATGAGCAGTTCTTC. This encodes CASSLSAGGNNEQFF.

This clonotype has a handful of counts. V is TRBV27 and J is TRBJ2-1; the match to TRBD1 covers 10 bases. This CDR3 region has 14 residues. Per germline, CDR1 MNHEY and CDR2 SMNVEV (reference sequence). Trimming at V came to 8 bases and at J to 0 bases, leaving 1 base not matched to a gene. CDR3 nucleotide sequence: TGTGCCAGCGGACAGGGGGTCTCCTACAATGAGCAGTTCTTC. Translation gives CASGQGVSYNEQFF.

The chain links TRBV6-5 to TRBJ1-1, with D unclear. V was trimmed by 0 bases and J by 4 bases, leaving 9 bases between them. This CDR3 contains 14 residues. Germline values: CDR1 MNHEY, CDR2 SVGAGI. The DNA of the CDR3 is TGTGCCAGCAGTTACTCGTCGGGCAGCACTGAAGCTTTCTTT. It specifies CASSYSSGSTEAFF.